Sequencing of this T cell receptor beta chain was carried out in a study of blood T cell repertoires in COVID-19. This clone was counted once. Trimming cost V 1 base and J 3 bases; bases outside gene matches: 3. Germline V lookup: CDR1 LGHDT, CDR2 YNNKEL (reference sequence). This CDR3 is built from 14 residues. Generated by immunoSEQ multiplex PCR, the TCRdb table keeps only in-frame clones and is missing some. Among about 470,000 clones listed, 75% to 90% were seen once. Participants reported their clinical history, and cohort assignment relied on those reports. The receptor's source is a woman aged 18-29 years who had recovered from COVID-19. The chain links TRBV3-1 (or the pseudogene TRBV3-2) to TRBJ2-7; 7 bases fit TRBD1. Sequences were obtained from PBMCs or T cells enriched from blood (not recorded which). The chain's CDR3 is CASSQGQGYYEQYF. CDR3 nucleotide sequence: TGTGCCAGCAGCCAAGGACAGGGTTACTACGAGCAGTACTTC.